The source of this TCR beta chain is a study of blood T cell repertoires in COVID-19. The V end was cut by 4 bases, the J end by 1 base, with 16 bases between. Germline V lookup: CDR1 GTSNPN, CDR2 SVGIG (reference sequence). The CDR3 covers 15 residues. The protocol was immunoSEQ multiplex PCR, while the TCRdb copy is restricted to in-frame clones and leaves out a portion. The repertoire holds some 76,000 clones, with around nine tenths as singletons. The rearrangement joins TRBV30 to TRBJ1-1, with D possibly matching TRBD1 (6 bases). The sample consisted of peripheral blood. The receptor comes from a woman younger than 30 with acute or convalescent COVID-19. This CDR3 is CAWNKAGTKNTEAFF. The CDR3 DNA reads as TGTGCCTGGAATAAAGCCGGGACAAAGAACACTGAAGCTTTCTTT.